A selection of T cell receptor beta chains follows, all from one sample in a study of cytomegalovirus exposure and HLA in healthy donors. This table comes from immunoSEQ multiplex PCR, and its TCRdb copy is limited to in-frame clones, with some not included. The sample carries fewer than 130,000 clones, more than 65% recorded once. The sample consisted of PBMCs. The source of these receptors is a man in his thirties or forties in good health and CMV-seropositive. Both conserved end residues are part of each CDR3.

J	V	CDR3
TRBJ1-3	TRBV5-6	CASSFDRAGNTIYF
TRBJ2-1	TRBV9	CASSESGALTYNEQFF
TRBJ2-3	TRBV21-1	CASSADGRGKEDTQYF
TRBJ2-3	TRBV6-1	CASSAGGSRVTDTQYF
TRBJ1-3	TRBV18	CASSGTTNSGNTIYF
TRBJ2-5	TRBV5-1	CASSSLDRRETQYF
TRBJ1-2	TRBV30	CAWSGKDSLANYGYTF
TRBJ1-2	TRBV19	CASSGGTGKNYGYTF
TRBJ2-7	TRBV10-3	CAISEDRGYEQYF
TRBJ1-4	TRBV25-1	CASSDEVAGEKLFF
TRBJ2-1	TRBV7-7	CASSLRAGGGYEQFF
TRBJ1-6	TRBV5-6	CASSGRVGGSSPLHF
TRBJ2-5	TRBV30	CAWSPQQETQYF
TRBJ1-4	TRBV27	CASSLFHPGREEKLFF
TRBJ1-2	TRBV10-1	CASSEGQDYGYTF
TRBJ1-6	TRBV5-1	CASSISGTGDSPLHF
TRBJ2-1	TRBV5-1	CASSLAEARWDEQFF
NA	TRBV7-9	CASQSGPYEQYF
TRBJ1-5	TRBV14	CASSGRASNQPQHF
TRBJ1-1	TRBV19	CASSLRAEAFF
TRBJ2-3	TRBV13	CASSSGVGVSTDTQYF
TRBJ2-6	TRBV7-9	CASSTDRDSGANVLTF
TRBJ1-5	TRBV27	CASSPWDRGVDQPQHF
TRBJ1-5	TRBV2	CASTLEGRHYQPQHF
TRBJ1-4	TRBV11-3	CASRSTGSGEKLFF
TRBJ1-3	TRBV30	CAWGRGGNTIYF
TRBJ2-1	TRBV4-1	CASSQEELAGLYNEQFF
TRBJ2-1	TRBV29-1	CSVGGAGSYNEQFF
TRBJ1-6	TRBV5-4	CASSRDRNSNSPLHF
TRBJ2-7	TRBV25-1	CASSEYSSEQYF
TRBJ2-1	TRBV6-1	CASSVSTVSTNEQFF
TRBJ1-2	TRBV5-1	CASSSSEGARGYGYTF
TRBJ1-1	TRBV25-1	CASSPPGGRDTEAFF
TRBJ2-1	TRBV6-6	CASSGPGQQGGEQFF
TRBJ2-7	TRBV18	CASSPPGQGVTEQYF
TRBJ2-1	TRBV5-6	CASSLESSPNEQFF
TRBJ2-5	TRBV13	CASSPGTGTDGSQETQYF
TRBJ2-1	TRBV5-1	CASSLPWQAIDYNEQFF
TRBJ1-1	TRBV6-5	CASSSREGTEAFF
TRBJ2-7	TRBV5-1	CASSLMGGGYEQYF
TRBJ2-1	TRBV6-6	CASRGDRLGHNEQFF
TRBJ2-3	TRBV11-2	CASSSHILIGTDTQYF
TRBJ2-7	TRBV7-9	CASSLSGSNEQYF
TRBJ2-2	TRBV2	CASSAPRGGELFF
TRBJ2-5	TRBV18	CASSPRRDTGIVETQYF